This is a list of T cell receptor beta chains from one sample in a study of post-analysis software for immune sequencing data. TCRdb re-called the PCR reads through MiXCR, storing one row per CDR3 protein. The repertoire holds approximately 250,000 distinct CDR3 sequences, with 35% to 45% as singletons. What was sequenced was blood. All receptors come from a girl aged 5 to 17 with multiple sclerosis. Both conserved end residues are part of each CDR3. A D gene is named only where the DNA matches it firmly. Clone size is given for some rows only: seen once, a few or many times, or a class if the clone is expanded.

J gene	clone size	D gene	V gene	CDR3 DNA	CDR3 protein
TRBJ1-4	many	.	TRBV9	TGTGCCAGCAGCGCGCGGACCGGGACTCCGGATGAAAAACTGTTTTTT	CASSARTGTPDEKLFF
TRBJ1-5	many	.	TRBV7-9	TGTGCCAGCAGTGCTACAGGGTTGGGGCGAAGCAATCAGCCCCAGCATTTT	CASSATGLGRSNQPQHF
TRBJ2-1	.	TRBD1	TRBV28	TGTGCCAGCAGTTCCGGACAGGGAGGCGTTGGGAATGAGCAGTTCTTC	CASSSGQGGVGNEQFF
TRBJ2-6	.	.	TRBV29-1	TGCAGCGTTGCGGCCGACATCTCTGGGGCCAACGTCCTGACTTTC	CSVAADISGANVLTF
TRBJ2-7	.	.	TRBV5-1	TGCGCCAGCAGCCGGGGGACCGGGATACCCGACGAGCAGTACTTC	CASSRGTGIPDEQYF
TRBJ2-6	many	.	TRBV20-1	TGCAGTGCTAGAGATCGTGCGCTTGGGGCCAACGTCCTGACTTTC	CSARDRALGANVLTF
TRBJ2-6	few	TRBD1	TRBV6-5	TGTACCAGCAGTCGGGACAGAGGGGCCAACGTCCTGACTTTC	CTSSRDRGANVLTF
TRBJ2-5	many	.	TRBV20-1	TGCAGTGTGGGCGGGACGTCTCAGGAGACCCAGTACTTC	CSVGGTSQETQYF
TRBJ2-2	few	TRBD2	TRBV6-1	TGTGCCAGCACCCGAGGGAGACTAGCTGGCCTGAACACCGGGGAGCTGTTTTTT	CASTRGRLAGLNTGELFF
TRBJ2-7	.	.	TRBV12-3/TRBV12-4	TGTGCCAGCAGTTTTCGGTCGGCTCCCTACGAGCAGTACTTC	CASSFRSAPYEQYF
TRBJ2-7	.	TRBD2	TRBV10-3	TGTGCCATCAGTGAAACGGGACTAGCGGTAAACTACGAGCAGTACTTC	CAISETGLAVNYEQYF
TRBJ2-6	many	.	TRBV6-1	TGTGCCAGCAGTGTGGGGGGCTCCGGGGCCAACGTCCTGACTTTC	CASSVGGSGANVLTF
TRBJ2-1	many	.	TRBV12-3/TRBV12-4	TGTGCCAGCAGTCTAAAGCGGGTTTACAATGAGCAGTTCTTC	CASSLKRVYNEQFF
TRBJ2-5	.	TRBD2	TRBV28	TGTGCCAGCAGTTTCGGACTAGCGGGAGACCAAGAGACCCAGTACTTC	CASSFGLAGDQETQYF
TRBJ2-1	.	.	TRBV4-1	TGCGCCAGCAACCAAGGTCAGGGGTGGGGCAATGAGCAGTTCTTC	CASNQGQGWGNEQFF
TRBJ2-5	few	.	TRBV20-1	TGCAGTGCCGTGAGTGAGACCCAGTACTTC	CSAVSETQYF
TRBJ1-2	many	TRBD1	TRBV9	TGTGCCAGCAGCGTGGGGGGACAGCATAGCTATGGCTACACCTTC	CASSVGGQHSYGYTF
TRBJ1-1	few	.	TRBV12-3/TRBV12-4	TGTGCCAGCAGTTGGCGGACTGGGTCCCGAGAAGCTTTCTTT	CASSWRTGSREAFF
TRBJ1-1	many	.	TRBV20-1	TGCAGTGCTAGAGTGGGAGACACTGAAGCTTTCTTT	CSARVGDTEAFF
TRBJ1-5	few	.	TRBV2	TGTGCCAGCAGTGAAAAGAGGGCGCGCCGATTGGGAAGGGGGTTGGCCCAGCATTTT	CASSEKRARRLGRGLAQHF
TRBJ2-5	many	TRBD1	TRBV7-2	TGTGCCAGCAGCTTAATGGGACAGGGCCAAGAGACCCAGTACTTC	CASSLMGQGQETQYF
TRBJ2-5	many	TRBD1	TRBV5-1	TGCGCCAGCAGCCCGCGACGGGACAGGGATCGCTTCGGGGAGACCCAGTACTTC	CASSPRRDRDRFGETQYF
TRBJ2-1	many	TRBD2	TRBV27	TGTGCCAGCAGTTCCTCCCCAGCGGGGTTCTACAATGAGCAGTTCTTC	CASSSSPAGFYNEQFF
TRBJ1-5	few	.	TRBV7-9	TGTGCCAGCAGCCCCTTGGAGCCGCCCCAGCATTTT	CASSPLEPPQHF
TRBJ2-5	.	.	TRBV7-2	TGTGCCAGCAGCTTCATAGCCAAAGAGACCCAGTACTTC	CASSFIAKETQYF
TRBJ2-5	many	TRBD2	TRBV20-1	TGCAGTGCTAGAGGGAGCGGGGGGGATCAAGAGACCCAGTACTTC	CSARGSGGDQETQYF
TRBJ2-7	.	.	TRBV29-1	TGCAGCGTTGGTGACGACGAGCAGTACTTC	CSVGDDEQYF
TRBJ1-2	many	.	TRBV7-2	TGTGCCAGCAGCTTAGTTCTCAGGGCTCAATATGGCTACACCTTC	CASSLVLRAQYGYTF
TRBJ2-5	.	TRBD2	TRBV9	TGTGCCAGCAGCGTCTCCGCCGGGAGGCAAGAGACCCAGTACTTC	CASSVSAGRQETQYF
TRBJ2-5	once	.	TRBV7-2	TGTGCCAGCAGCTCCACCGGCCTCTCCCACCGGGAGACCCAGTACTTC	CASSSTGLSHRETQYF
TRBJ1-5	many	.	TRBV12-3/TRBV12-4	TGTGCCAGCAGTCCTCGACCAAATCAGCCCCAGCATTTT	CASSPRPNQPQHF
TRBJ2-1	.	TRBD1	TRBV6-1	TGTGCCAGCAGTGAAGGGGGACAGTCCTACAATGAGCAGTTCTTC	CASSEGGQSYNEQFF
TRBJ2-3	few	TRBD2	TRBV3-1	TGTGCCAGCAGCCCCCTCAGCGGGAGGGGGACAGATACGCAGTATTTT	CASSPLSGRGTDTQYF
TRBJ1-1	few	.	TRBV3-1	TGTGCCAGCAACGGGCCTGGAACCGAAGCTTTCTTT	CASNGPGTEAFF
TRBJ2-1	many	TRBD1	TRBV5-1	TGCGCCAGCAGCTTGCTGACAGGGCCCAATGAGCAGTTCTTC	CASSLLTGPNEQFF
TRBJ1-1	many	.	TRBV20-1	TGCAGTGCTAGAGTGACCGGTATGAACACTGAAGCTTTCTTT	CSARVTGMNTEAFF
TRBJ2-5	.	.	TRBV20-1	TGCAGTGCTCAGCAGGGATTTTCGGGAGAGACCCAGTACTTC	CSAQQGFSGETQYF
TRBJ1-1	.	.	TRBV6-6	TGTGCCAGCAGTTACTCTCGGGGAAGGGGGAACACTGAAGCTTTCTTT	CASSYSRGRGNTEAFF
TRBJ1-1	many	.	TRBV7-9	TGTGCCAGCAGCTTATCCGGGGGGCGAACTGAAGCTTTCTTT	CASSLSGGRTEAFF
TRBJ1-5	.	.	TRBV4-2	TGTGCCAGCAGCCAGTCAACGGGGGAGTCCCAGCATTTT	CASSQSTGESQHF
TRBJ1-1	few	TRBD1	TRBV29-1	TGCAGCGTTCGGGACAGCATGAACACTGAAGCTTTCTTT	CSVRDSMNTEAFF
TRBJ2-1	many	TRBD1	TRBV5-1	TGCGCCAGCAGACTGACCCCAGGGGGCGCATCTAATGAGCAGTTCTTC	CASRLTPGGASNEQFF
TRBJ2-1	many	TRBD2	TRBV12-3/TRBV12-4	TGTGCCAGCAGTTCCTCGGGCGGGACAGGACTAGCGGGAGACTACAATGAGCAGTTCTTC	CASSSSGGTGLAGDYNEQFF
TRBJ2-7	once	TRBD1	TRBV27	TGTGCCAGCAAAATTATTCCAGGGGGCTCCTACGAGCAGTACTTC	CASKIIPGGSYEQYF
TRBJ2-1	.	.	TRBV6-5	TGTGCCAGCAGAAAGGACGTAGGGTTTGGGAATGAGCAGTTCTTC	CASRKDVGFGNEQFF
TRBJ2-3	many	.	TRBV21-1	TGTGCCAGCAGCTCGAACAGGGGGCGGACGGATACGCAGTATTTT	CASSSNRGRTDTQYF
TRBJ2-5	.	.	TRBV10-3	TGTGCCATCAGGAGTACCCGTGTTGGAGAGACCCAGTACTTC	CAIRSTRVGETQYF
TRBJ2-3	.	.	TRBV9	TGTGCCAGCAGCGTAGGCAGGGGCGCCGGCACAGATACGCAGTATTTT	CASSVGRGAGTDTQYF
TRBJ2-3	.	TRBD2	TRBV7-2	TGTGCCAGCAGCTCAAGAGCGGGAGCGGGAGATACGCAGTATTTT	CASSSRAGAGDTQYF
TRBJ1-1	.	TRBD1	TRBV27	TGTGCCAGCAGCCAGACAGGGTGGTCGGTGAACACTGAAGCTTTCTTT	CASSQTGWSVNTEAFF
TRBJ2-3	many	TRBD2	TRBV20-1	TGCAGTGCTAGAGCGGCGGGACTAGCGTTTACAGATACGCAGTATTTT	CSARAAGLAFTDTQYF
TRBJ1-4	many	TRBD1	TRBV13	TGTGCCAGCAGCTTAGGCGGAGGGGGCGGGAATGAAAAACTGTTTTTT	CASSLGGGGGNEKLFF
TRBJ2-3	many	TRBD2	TRBV7-9	TGTGCCAGCAGCTTAAGGATGGTTGCTAGCGGGGCTGCAGATACGCAGTATTTT	CASSLRMVASGAADTQYF
TRBJ2-7	few	TRBD2	TRBV5-1	TGCGCCAGCAGCCCCGGACTAGCGGGCTACAATGAGCAGTACTTC	CASSPGLAGYNEQYF
TRBJ2-3	.	.	TRBV4-1	TGCGCCAGCAGCCAGGAATCGGACAGCACAGATACGCAGTATTTT	CASSQESDSTDTQYF
TRBJ2-1	.	.	TRBV12-3/TRBV12-4	TGTGCCAGCAGCCCAAACGGGTTCTCCTACAATGAGCAGTTCTTC	CASSPNGFSYNEQFF
TRBJ2-3	many	TRBD1	TRBV9	TGTGCCAGCAGCGGGCGATACACAGGGGGCTTAACAGATACGCAGTATTTT	CASSGRYTGGLTDTQYF
TRBJ1-1	few	.	TRBV20-1	TGCAGTGCTGAGCTAGACAGTAACACTGAAGCTTTCTTT	CSAELDSNTEAFF
TRBJ2-7	.	TRBD1	TRBV5-5	TGTGCCAGCAGCCGGGACCGGGACAGGCCCACCTACGAGCAGTACTTC	CASSRDRDRPTYEQYF
TRBJ1-5	few	.	TRBV7-9	TGTGCCAGCAGCTTAGCGAGGGCAGGGGATGGCAATCAGCCCCAGCATTTT	CASSLARAGDGNQPQHF